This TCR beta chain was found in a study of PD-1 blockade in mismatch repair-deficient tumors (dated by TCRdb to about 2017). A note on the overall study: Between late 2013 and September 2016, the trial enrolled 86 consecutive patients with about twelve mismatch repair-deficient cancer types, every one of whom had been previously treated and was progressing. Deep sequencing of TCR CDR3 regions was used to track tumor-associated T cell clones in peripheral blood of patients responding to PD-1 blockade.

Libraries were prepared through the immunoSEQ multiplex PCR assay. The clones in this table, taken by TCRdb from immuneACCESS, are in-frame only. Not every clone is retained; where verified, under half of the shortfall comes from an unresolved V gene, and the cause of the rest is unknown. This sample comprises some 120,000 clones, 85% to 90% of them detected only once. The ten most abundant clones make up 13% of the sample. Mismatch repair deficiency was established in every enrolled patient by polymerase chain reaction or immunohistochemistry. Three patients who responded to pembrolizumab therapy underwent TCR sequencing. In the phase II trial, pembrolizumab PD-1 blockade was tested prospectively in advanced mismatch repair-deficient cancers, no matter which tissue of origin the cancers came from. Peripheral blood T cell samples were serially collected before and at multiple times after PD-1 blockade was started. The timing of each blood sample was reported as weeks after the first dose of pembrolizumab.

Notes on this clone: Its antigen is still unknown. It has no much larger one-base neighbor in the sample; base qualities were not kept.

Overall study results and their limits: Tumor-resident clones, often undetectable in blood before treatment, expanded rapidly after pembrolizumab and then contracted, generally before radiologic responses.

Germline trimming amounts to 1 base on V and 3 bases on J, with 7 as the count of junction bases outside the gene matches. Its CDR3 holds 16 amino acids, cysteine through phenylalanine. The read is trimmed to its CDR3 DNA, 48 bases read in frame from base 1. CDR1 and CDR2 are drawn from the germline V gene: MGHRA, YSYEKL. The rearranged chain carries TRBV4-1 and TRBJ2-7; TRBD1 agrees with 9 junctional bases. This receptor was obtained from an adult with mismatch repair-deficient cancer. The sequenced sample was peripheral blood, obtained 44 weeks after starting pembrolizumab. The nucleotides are TGCGCCAGCAGCCAAGTTGCGGGACAGGGAGGCTACGAGCAGTACTTC. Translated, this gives CASSQVAGQGGYEQYF.